This T cell receptor beta chain originates from a study of early T cells in non-severe SARS-CoV-2 infection. This CDR3 is 14 amino acids long. Germline V gives CDR1 LGHDT, CDR2 YNNKEL (reference sequence). V was pared by 3 bases and J by 5 bases, with 13 bases between. This clonotype showed up many times. One entry per CDR3 protein, called by TCRdb with MiXCR from the 5' RACE reads. The sample consists of more than 25,000 distinct CDR3 sequences, more than 3.5% of them appearing once. This rearrangement joins TRBV3-1 to TRBJ1-2; a possible D gene is TRBD1 (6 bases). Sequenced input: whole blood. The sequence was collected from an adult who was a healthcare worker with PCR-confirmed SARS-CoV-2 infection or an uninfected control (not recorded which). The CDR3 DNA reads TGTGCCAGCAGCCACCGCGGACAGCCTTATGGCTACACCTTC. Its protein product is CASSHRGQPYGYTF.